This T cell receptor (beta chain) emerged from a study of shared clonotypes between healthy human individuals. Turning to the study itself: Per-donor plates numbered three CD4 naive, three CD4 memory, two CD8 naive and one CD8 memory. Study-wide results and limits: Against clonotypes common to all four donors, non-shared ones had lower generation probabilities. The naive CD4 repertoires of a handful of donors were compared, and approximately 5% of clonotypes were shared.

With respect to this clone: The antigen remains undetermined.

Donors, without exception, were Caucasian adults residing in Nashville, Tennessee. Generated by immunoSEQ multiplex PCR, the TCRdb table keeps only in-frame clones and is missing some. The data show under 130,000 clones, approximately 70% seen once. The clonotype originates from a woman aged 25-40 years in good health. Sequenced sample: memory CD8+ T cells sorted from blood. Subset noted: CD45RO+ cells pooled with CCR7-negative TemRA cells.

The CDR3 bases are TGCAGCGTTGAAGACAGACTGGCGGCCGAGCAGTACTTC. It encodes CSVEDRLAAEQYF. The chain combines TRBV29-1 with TRBJ2-7; no definite D call. Trimming took 0 bases from V and 6 from J, leaving 12 bases between them. Germline V lookup: CDR1 SQVTM, CDR2 ANQGSEA. The CDR3 spans 13 residues.